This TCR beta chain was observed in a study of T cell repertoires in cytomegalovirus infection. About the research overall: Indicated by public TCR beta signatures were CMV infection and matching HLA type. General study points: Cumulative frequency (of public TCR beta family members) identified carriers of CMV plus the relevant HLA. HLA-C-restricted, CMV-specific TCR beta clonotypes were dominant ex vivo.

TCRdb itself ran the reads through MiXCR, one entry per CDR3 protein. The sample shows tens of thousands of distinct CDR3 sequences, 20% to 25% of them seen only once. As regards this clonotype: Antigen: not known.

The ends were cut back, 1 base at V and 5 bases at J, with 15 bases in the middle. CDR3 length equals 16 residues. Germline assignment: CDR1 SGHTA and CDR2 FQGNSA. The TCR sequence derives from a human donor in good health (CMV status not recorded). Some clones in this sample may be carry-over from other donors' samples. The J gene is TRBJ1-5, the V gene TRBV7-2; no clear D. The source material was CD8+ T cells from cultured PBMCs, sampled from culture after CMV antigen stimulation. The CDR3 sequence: CASSLGQWPRHQPQHF. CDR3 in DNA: TGTGCCAGCAGCTTAGGCCAGTGGCCGAGACATCAGCCCCAGCATTTT.